The 26 T cell receptor beta chains given below trace back to one sample, sequenced in a study of read filtering for tumor transcriptome and immune sequencing. This library used approximately 370 ng RNA and molecular barcoded adaptors spanning alpha/delta and beta/gamma chains. TCRdb recomputed calls from the reads with MiXCR, one row per CDR3 protein. The data contain about 130,000 distinct CDR3 sequences, approximately 12% of them seen just once; the ten biggest clones take up about 10%. The sequencing input was a population of CD138-negative cells sorted from bone marrow. The receptors derive from a donor at least 40 years old with multiple myeloma.

This clonotype showed up many times. V gene TRBV11-2 combines with J gene TRBJ2-1; 7 bases line up with TRBD1. With 1 base clipped from V and 7 bases from J, the junction kept 7 bases outside the gene matches. Germline CDR1 SGHAT, CDR2 FQNNGV. The CDR3 extends over 15 amino acids. The CDR3 loop is CASSLAQGVWNEQFF. The CDR3 nucleotides read TGTGCCAGCAGCTTAGCGCAGGGGGTTTGGAATGAGCAGTTCTTC.

Many counts were recorded for this clonotype. Germline is not matched at one junction end, which may reflect a read error. CDR3 sequence: CVSSSRSGGSTGELFF. In nucleotides, the CDR3 is TGTGTCAGCAGCTCACGTAGCGGGGGATCCACCGGGGAGCTGTTTTTT. The chain recombines TRBV11-1 with TRBJ2-2; 9 nucleotides agree with TRBD2. The V gene's germline CDR1 is SGHAT and CDR2 FQDESV (reference sequence). The CDR3 consists of 16 residues.

The CDR3 sequence: CASSKEGYGTGHNEQFF. DNA for the CDR3: TGTGCCAGCAGCAAAGAAGGATATGGGACAGGGCACAATGAGCAGTTCTTC. This sequence joins TRBV21-1 and TRBJ2-1; the D call TRBD1 from the table was never checked on the DNA. TRBV21-1 is termed a pseudogene. This CDR3 contains 17 residues.

This sequence joins TRBV20-1 and TRBJ1-5, with D unresolved. Trimming cost V 0 bases and J 0 bases, with 9 bases left between them. The CDR3 is 15 residues long. Germline CDR1 and CDR2: DFQATT and SNEGSKA (reference sequence). The CDR3 bases are TGCAGTGCTAGAGATTTTAGGAATAGCAATCAGCCCCAGCATTTT. It encodes CSARDFRNSNQPQHF.

This clonotype was counted ten times or more. J is TRBJ2-3 and V is TRBV3-1, with 9 bases aligning to TRBD1. Germline CDR1 is LGHDT and CDR2 is YNNKEL (reference sequence). The CDR3 is 14 residues long. Germline trimming cut 4 bases from V and 4 bases from J; bases unmatched to any gene: 3. CDR3 sequence: CASSLQGAPDTQYF. CDR3 sequence (DNA): TGTGCCAGCAGCCTACAGGGGGCCCCAGATACGCAGTATTTT.

This clonotype was observed at least ten times. This chain connects TRBV11-2 to TRBJ2-1; 12 nucleotides agree with TRBD2. Trimming took 5 bases from V and 1 from J; bases not matched to a gene: 12. The CDR3 is made up of 19 amino acids. The V gene's germline CDR1 is SGHAT and CDR2 FQNNGV. CDR3 sequence: CASSPARLAGGPSYNEQFF. CDR3 bases: TGTGCCAGCAGCCCCGCGAGGCTAGCGGGAGGGCCATCCTACAATGAGCAGTTCTTC.

This clonotype occurred many times. J is TRBJ2-7 and V is TRBV5-1, with a weak D call TRBD1 (7 bases). Germline loops: CDR1 SGHRS, CDR2 YFSETQ. This CDR3 has 14 amino acids. V lost 7 bases and J 4 bases, leaving 18 bases between the germline ends. CDR3 DNA sequence: TGCGCCAGCGGTCTCGGAGGGGGCGAATACGAGCAGTACTTC. Amino acid sequence: CASGLGGGEYEQYF.

This clonotype showed up many times. The rearrangement joins TRBV20-1 to TRBJ1-1; D ambiguous. V shed 2 bases and J shed 0 bases, with 7 bases lying between them. Germline V gene lookup returns CDR1 DFQATT and CDR2 SNEGSKA (reference sequence). The CDR3 runs 13 residues. CDR3 nucleotides: TGCAGTGCTAGACCGGACTTGAACACTGAAGCTTTCTTT. Translating gives CSARPDLNTEAFF.

In this sample, this clonotype turned up once. A read error is possible here, since a much larger clone lies one base away. V and J are TRBV20-1 and TRBJ2-7, with a weak D call TRBD2 (6 bases). The length of the CDR3 is 13 residues. Germline V gene data show CDR1 as DFQATT and CDR2 as SNEGSKA (reference sequence). The V end was cut by 6 bases, the J end by 8 bases, with 20 bases between. CDR3 region: CSAGGGGAEKQYF. CDR3 coding DNA: TGCAGTGCCGGGGGAGGCGGCGCCGAGAAGCAGTACTTC.

This clonotype was counted ten times or more. V and J are TRBV5-1 and TRBJ2-2, with TRBD2 identical over 8 bases. This CDR3 is built from 16 residues. In germline, CDR1 is SGHRS, CDR2 YFSETQ. The trim removed 0 bases at V and 3 bases at J, leaving 4 bases unmatched. Here the CDR3 DNA reads TGCGCCAGCAGCTTGGCCGCGACTAGCGACACCGGGGAGCTGTTTTTT. As protein: CASSLAATSDTGELFF.

This clonotype was counted many times. The V call is TRBV12-3 or TRBV12-4, the J call TRBJ2-5, with TRBD2 matching 10 bases. Unmatched junction bases numbered 7, after V lost 5 bases and J lost 4 bases. This CDR3 contains 15 residues. The CDR3 reads CASSPSGGGRETQYF. The CDR3 coding sequence is TGTGCCAGCAGTCCTAGCGGGGGAGGGCGAGAGACCCAGTACTTC.

Comments on this clonotype: A single base separates this from a much larger clone, so it may be a read error. V and J are TRBV7-9 and TRBJ2-6; D unclear. Per germline, CDR1 SEHNR and CDR2 FQNEAQ (reference sequence). CDR3 length equals 16 residues. Here the CDR3 DNA reads TGTGCCAGCAGATTAGGTTCGGTCTCTGGGGCCAACGTCCTGACTTTC. It specifies CASRLGSVSGANVLTF.

At least ten counts were recorded for this clonotype. DNA for the CDR3: TGTGCCATCGGGAACGGCCGAGAGACCCAGTACTTC. It encodes CAIGNGRETQYF. The chain employs TRBV10-3 and TRBJ2-5; D not resolved. The CDR3 consists of 12 residues. CDR1 ENHRY and CDR2 SYGVKD come from the germline V gene. Trimming removed 8 bases at V and 4 bases at J, with 11 bases between.

This clonotype appeared many times. This sequence joins TRBV4-1 and TRBJ1-2; 9 bases fit TRBD1. With 2 bases clipped from V and 2 bases from J, the junction kept 6 bases outside the gene matches. CDR3 length equals 16 residues. Germline V gene sequence: CDR1 MGHRA, CDR2 YSYEKL. The CDR3 bases are TGCGCCAGCAGCCAAAAGCCGGGGACAGGGAACTATGGCTACACCTTC. Translating it yields CASSQKPGTGNYGYTF.

This clonotype occurred a few times. CDR3 nucleotides: TGTGCCAGCAGCTTAGACGCCAACAGGGGGTCTGGCTACACCTTC. It codes for CASSLDANRGSGYTF. The chain employs TRBV7-2 and TRBJ1-2; 8 bases fit TRBD1. The germline V gene has CDR1 SGHTA and CDR2 FQGNSA. The J segment lost 7 bases and the V segment lost 1 base, leaving 8 bases of the junction unmatched. CDR3 length equals 15 residues.

As regards this clonotype: One end of the junction fails to match germline, which may point to a read error. The chain combines TRBV7-2 with TRBJ2-1; 8 bases fit TRBD1. The CDR3 contains 16 residues. Germline V CDR1 and CDR2: SGHTA, FQGNSA. CDR3 coding DNA: TGTGCCAGCAGCTCCCCTTACGGGACAGGAGACAATGAGCAATTCTTC. Translated: CASSSPYGTGDNEQFF.

This clonotype has ten or more counts. The chain employs TRBV15 and TRBJ2-5; D not resolved. The CDR3 totals 13 residues. Germline V gene sequence: CDR1 LNHNV, CDR2 YYDKDF (reference sequence). V dropped 0 bases and J dropped 1 base, with 3 bases sitting between them. This CDR3 is CATSRDLQETQYF. The DNA of the CDR3 is TGTGCCACCAGCAGAGACCTCCAAGAGACCCAGTACTTC.

This clonotype was counted between two and nine times. The rearrangement joins TRBV19 to TRBJ1-5; D may be TRBD1 (6 bases). This CDR3 comprises 16 residues. V gave up 7 bases and J gave up 2 bases, with 18 bases separating them. Per germline, CDR1 LNHDA and CDR2 SQIVND (reference sequence). DNA for the CDR3: TGTGCCAGTATCGGAGAGGGGGGGGCGGGCAATCAGCCCCAGCATTTT. It is translated as CASIGEGGAGNQPQHF.

Ten or more counts support this clonotype. In DNA, the CDR3 is TGTGCCAGCAGTTACACAGGGGGCAGAGTGGCAGATACGCAGTATTTT. Amino acids: CASSYTGGRVADTQYF. This chain links TRBV6-6 with TRBJ2-3; 9 bases line up with TRBD1. This CDR3 has 16 residues. Germline loops: CDR1 MNHNY, CDR2 SVGAGI (reference sequence). V lost 2 bases and J lost 4; bases outside the gene matches: 7.

This clonotype was recorded a few times. This sequence joins TRBV7-6 and TRBJ1-3; D ambiguous. Trimming pared 3 bases from V and 7 bases from J, leaving 13 bases between. Germline V lookup: CDR1 SGHVS, CDR2 FNYEAQ. CDR3 length: 14 amino acids. The CDR3 spells CASSFADGGNTIYF. The CDR3 DNA is TGTGCCAGCAGCTTCGCAGACGGAGGTAACACCATATATTTT.

The V and J genes are TRBV12-3 or TRBV12-4 and TRBJ1-1, with D possibly matching TRBD1 (5 bases). V was trimmed by 7 bases and J by 3 bases, leaving 12 bases between them. CDR3 size: 13 residues. The CDR3: CASNWGGDTEAFF. Written as DNA, the CDR3 is TGTGCCAGCAACTGGGGGGGAGACACTGAAGCTTTCTTT.

This clonotype was observed a few times. The chain has TRBV11-1 and TRBJ1-1, with unresolved D. Germline V gives CDR1 SGHAT, CDR2 FQDESV (reference sequence). This CDR3 contains 14 residues. Trimming took off 0 bases at V and 2 bases at J, with 7 bases between the two ends. The CDR3 spells CASSLAGANTEAFF. The CDR3, as DNA: TGTGCCAGCAGCTTAGCAGGAGCTAACACTGAAGCTTTCTTT. The variable domain in full, with the rest retrieved from reference TRBV11-1 and TRBJ1-1, is EAEVAQSPRYKITEKSQAVAFWCDPISGHATLYWYRQILGQGPELLVQFQDESVVDDSQLPKDRFSAERLKGVDSTLKIQPAELGDSAMYLCASSLAGANTEAFFGQGTRLTVV.

This clonotype was detected many times. In nucleotides, the CDR3 is TGTGCCAGCAGCTTAGCGGGAGTAAACAATGAGCAGTTCTTC. It is translated as CASSLAGVNNEQFF. V usage is TRBV7-3 and J usage is TRBJ2-1; TRBD2 matches 7 bases. Germline V lookup: CDR1 SGHTA, CDR2 FQGTGA. This CDR3 contains 14 residues. V gave up 2 bases and J gave up 5 bases; unmatched junction bases: 3.

At least ten counts were recorded for this clonotype. The chain recombines TRBV28 with TRBJ2-7; D is unresolved. Germline values: CDR1 MDHEN, CDR2 SYDVKM. The V end was cut by 3 bases, the J end by 0 bases, with 15 bases between. The CDR3 runs 16 residues. DNA of the CDR3: TGTGCCAGCAGTTTCTCTCCCTATAGCCTCTCCTACGAGCAGTACTTC. This translates into CASSFSPYSLSYEQYF.

Worth noting for this clonotype: Because it lacks the conserved phenylalanine or tryptophan at the end, this CDR3 is likely a read error. The chain couples TRBV6-1 to TRBJ2-6, with D perhaps being TRBD1 or TRBD2 (5 bases each). The length of the CDR3 is 16 residues. Germline V gives CDR1 MNHNS, CDR2 SASEGT. This CDR3 reads CASSPTASSGANVLTS. The CDR3 coding sequence is TGTGCCAGCAGTCCGACAGCTAGCTCTGGGGCCAATGTCCTGACTTCC.

This clonotype was observed a handful of times. This chain connects TRBV29-1 to TRBJ2-2, with 7 nucleotides matching TRBD2. The CDR3 loop spans 14 amino acids. V lost 5 bases to trimming and J lost 3 bases; unmatched junction nucleotides: 6. Per the germline V gene, CDR1 is SQVTM and CDR2 is ANQGSEA. The CDR3 sequence: CSVRGDIDTGELFF. The CDR3 nucleotides are TGCAGCGTTCGGGGGGATATAGACACCGGGGAGCTGTTTTTT.